A single T cell receptor (beta chain) is shown here with its context. These data come from a study of blood T cell repertoires in COVID-19. Study overall: Samples of COVID-19 (acute and convalescent) were obtained from the United States, Italy and Spain.

Germline V gene sequence: CDR1 SQVTM, CDR2 ANQGSEA. The V and J ends lost 4 bases and 0 bases respectively, with 11 bases between them. The CDR3 spans 14 residues. Original methodology: Quantification of nucleated cells was approximated via reference gene primer amplification. Only in-frame clones appear in the TCRdb table, and some are missing; sequencing was by immunoSEQ multiplex PCR. The V and J calls and clone size are taken from that table; D and trimming were inferred from the DNA. The sample lists just under 50,000 clones; 70% to 80% were seen once. This clonotype originated in a man aged 65-85 years with acute or convalescent COVID-19. The V and J genes are TRBV29-1 and TRBJ2-3, with D maybe TRBD1 (5 bases). Sequenced sample: peripheral blood. The DNA of the CDR3 is TGCAGCGTTGGTCGACAGCTTAGCACAGATACGCAGTATTTT. Translation: CSVGRQLSTDTQYF.